This T cell receptor (beta chain) was sequenced in a study of T cell repertoires in cytomegalovirus infection. At the level of the study: Based on public TCR beta signatures, there were indications of CMV infection and of a matching HLA type.

This clonotype appeared once. Its antigen is undetermined. TCRdb fed the reads into MiXCR, producing one record per CDR3 protein. The repertoire consists of approximately 170,000 distinct CDR3 sequences, with over 15% occurring once and the leading ten covering approximately 18%. General study findings and limits: Dominating the ex vivo response were HLA-C-restricted CMV-specific TCR beta clonotypes. Public TCR beta family frequency separated CMV-and-HLA carriers, including in an independent cohort.

Source material: CD8+ T cells from PBMCs. The source of this sequence is a human donor in good health (CMV status not recorded). Some clones in this sample may be carry-over from other donors' samples.

In DNA form, the CDR3 reads TGCAGTGCTAGAGGGTGGCGGGAAGGCTACGAGCAGTACTTC. The encoded protein is CSARGWREGYEQYF. J is TRBJ2-7 and V is TRBV20-1, with D possibly matching TRBD2 (6 bases). Germline CDR1 and CDR2: DFQATT and SNEGSKA (reference sequence). The CDR3 covers 14 residues. V was pared by 1 base and J by 3 bases, with 13 bases between.